Included here is one TCR beta chain sequence, with context. Its antigen remains unidentified. V lost 6 bases to trimming and J lost 4 bases; unmatched junction nucleotides: 6. CDR3 size: 15 residues. These data are taken from a study of response to subunit inactivated influenza vaccine. Study-wide findings and caveats: Authors suggested few new T cells are recruited by each seasonal influenza vaccination.

Each CDR3 protein is one row after TCRdb ran MiXCR on the RT-PCR reads. The profile shows about 780,000 distinct CDR3 sequences, about 18% of them singletons. This specimen was PBMCs from blood, taken more than 4 days after vaccination. The chain recombines TRBV12-3 or TRBV12-4 with TRBJ2-1; TRBD2 aligns across 10 bases. The sequence was collected from a man aged 45 to 65 who received an inactivated influenza vaccine. CDR3 loop: CASSSSGGVYNEQFF. The CDR3 region has the DNA TGTGCCAGCAGCTCGAGCGGGGGGGTATACAATGAGCAGTTCTTC.